The TCR beta chain under discussion was sequenced for a study of tumor-infiltrating lymphocytes in glioblastoma multiforme. This clonotype was observed once. Its antigen is currently unknown. Broader study findings: Only one glioblastoma patient had TCR and mutation analysis. Detected clone frequencies may not reflect cell counts, being RNA-based.

Multiple V-beta primers and a C-beta primer amplified TCRB from RNA. Unique molecular identifiers were not described for the libraries. TCRdb reprocessed the multiplex PCR reads via MiXCR and lists one record per CDR3 protein. This table holds almost 15,000 distinct CDR3 sequences, 70% to 75% found once. Trimming stripped 4 bases from V and 0 bases from J, with 12 bases between. This CDR3 is 14 amino acids long. Germline lookup yields CDR1 DFQATT and CDR2 SNEGSKA (reference sequence). The TCR comes from a male donor with glioblastoma. V and J are TRBV20-1 and TRBJ1-1; D may be TRBD1 (5 bases). Specimen: brain tumor tissue. The CDR3 sequence: CSAMTPGMNTEAFF. The CDR3 DNA follows: TGCAGTGCTATGACTCCAGGGATGAACACTGAAGCTTTCTTT.